This T cell receptor (beta chain) emerged from a study of blood T cell repertoires in COVID-19. Study in general: Whether acute or convalescent, the COVID-19 samples came from the United States, Italy and Spain. PBMCs, B-cell-depleted T cells, or T cells provided the cDNA or gDNA that made up the material.

Per the study methods: Amplification of reference gene primers provided the estimated nucleated cell counts. Sequencing was performed with immunoSEQ multiplex PCR; in TCRdb, only in-frame clones are kept and a portion is missing. D and trimming were read from the DNA, whereas the V and J calls and clone size are those reported in that table. This sample carries approximately 200,000 clones, roughly 84% of them seen once, and the ten largest clones take 8% to 11%. Enrollment of patients from Seattle took place during active infection, with longitudinal follow-up. Germline values: CDR1 MDHEN, CDR2 SYDVKM. The CDR3 totals 13 residues. Trimming pared 5 bases from V and 6 bases from J, leaving 13 bases between.

This clonotype originated in a woman older than 75 with COVID-19, enrolled during active disease. This rearrangement joins TRBV28 to TRBJ1-2; tentative D call: TRBD1 (6 bases). The sequencing sample was made of peripheral blood. This CDR3 is CASSAGGGHGYTF. CDR3 bases: TGTGCCAGCAGTGCTGGGGGGGGCCATGGCTACACCTTC.